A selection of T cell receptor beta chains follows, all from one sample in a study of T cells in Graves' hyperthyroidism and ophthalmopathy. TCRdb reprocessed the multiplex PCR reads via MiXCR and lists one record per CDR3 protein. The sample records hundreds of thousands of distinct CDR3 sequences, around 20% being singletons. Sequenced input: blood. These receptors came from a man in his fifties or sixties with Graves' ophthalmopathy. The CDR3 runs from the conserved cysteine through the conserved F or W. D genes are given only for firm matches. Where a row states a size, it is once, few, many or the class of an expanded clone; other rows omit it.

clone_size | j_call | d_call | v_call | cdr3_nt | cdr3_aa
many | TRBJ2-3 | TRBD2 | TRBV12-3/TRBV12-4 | TGTGCCAGCAGCCTGGGGACTACCACGGATACGCAGTATTTT | CASSLGTTTDTQYF
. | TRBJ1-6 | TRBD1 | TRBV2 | TGTGCCAGCCGGGACAGCATGAATTCACCCCTCCACTTT | CASRDSMNSPLHF
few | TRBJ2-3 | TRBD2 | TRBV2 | TGTGCCAGCAGTTTAACACTAGCGGGGGCTAGCACAGATACGCAGTATTTT | CASSLTLAGASTDTQYF
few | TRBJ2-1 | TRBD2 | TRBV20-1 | TGCAGTGCTAGAGATACGCAAGCGGGGATTTTCTACAATGAGCAGTTCTTC | CSARDTQAGIFYNEQFF
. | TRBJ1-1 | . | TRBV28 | TGTGCCACCCGAGTACTGAACAATGAAGCTTTCTTT | CATRVLNNEAFF
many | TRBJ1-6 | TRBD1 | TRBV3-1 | TGTGCCAGCAGCCATGCCGGACAGGGTACCCTCCACTTT | CASSHAGQGTLHF
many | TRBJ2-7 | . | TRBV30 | TGTGCCTGGAGTGTACGGGGGACGTCGGGGGAGCAGTACTTC | CAWSVRGTSGEQYF
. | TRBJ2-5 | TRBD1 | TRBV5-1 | TGCGCCAGCAGCGACGACAGGGGGGTGGAGACCCAGTACTTC | CASSDDRGVETQYF
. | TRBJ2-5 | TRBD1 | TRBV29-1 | TGCAGCGTTGACCGGGACAGGGGTCAGGAGACCCAGTACTTC | CSVDRDRGQETQYF
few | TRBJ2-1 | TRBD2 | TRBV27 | TGTGCCAGCAGTTCCCAGATTAGGACTAGCGCTTTGGGCGGGCAGTTCTTC | CASSSQIRTSALGGQFF
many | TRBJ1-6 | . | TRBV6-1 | TGTGCCAGCAGTTCAGATAGCTCCTATAATTCACCCCTCCACTTT | CASSSDSSYNSPLHF
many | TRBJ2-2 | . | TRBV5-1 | TGCGCCAGCAGCTTGGAGGGAGCGAACACCGGGGAGCTGTTTTTT | CASSLEGANTGELFF
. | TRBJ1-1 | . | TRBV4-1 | TGCGCCAGCAGCCGAGAAAGTGGGCGGATGAACACTGAAGCTTTCTTT | CASSRESGRMNTEAFF
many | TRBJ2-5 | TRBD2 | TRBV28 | TGTGCCAGCAGTTTTTCGCTCACTAGCGGGGAACAAGAGACCCAGTACTTC | CASSFSLTSGEQETQYF
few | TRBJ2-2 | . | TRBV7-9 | TGTGCCAGCAGCTTATCCGGGACCTCCCCCGGGGAGCTGTTTTTT | CASSLSGTSPGELFF
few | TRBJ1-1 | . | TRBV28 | TGTGCCAGCAGTTTATTGCAGGGCGAGACTTTCTTT | CASSLLQGETFF